These T cell receptor beta chains were read from a single sample in a study of T cell clones after liver transplantation. Sequencing used immunoSEQ multiplex PCR; TCRdb keeps in-frame clones, though not all of them. The table shows about 80,000 clones, with around four fifths occurring only once. Source: CD4+ T cells from blood, taken approximately 3.5 years after liver transplant. Receptors were obtained from a human patient who received a liver transplant. The T cells may partly be graft donor cells. CDR3s include the opening cysteine and the closing phenylalanine or tryptophan. Each record gives: V gene, D gene, J gene, clone size, CDR3 DNA, CDR3 protein. The D gene is left open where the match is weak. Clone sizes are given selectively: once, few, many, or a class where the clone is expanded.

TRBV30	-	TRBJ1-4	-	TGTGCCTGGAGTGGCGGAACAAATGAAAAACTGTTTTTT	CAWSGGTNEKLFF
TRBV10-1	-	TRBJ2-2	-	TGCGCCAGCCCGAGAGTTATCGGGGAGCTGTTTTTT	CASPRVIGELFF
TRBV6-6	TRBD1	TRBJ1-1	once	TGTGCCAGCAGAGCAGGGGGCGCGTTTAGCGCTTTCTTT	CASRAGGAFSAFF
TRBV19	TRBD2	TRBJ2-7	-	TGTGCCAGTGGCGCCGCGGGGGGAAGTTACGAGCAGTACTTC	CASGAAGGSYEQYF
TRBV11-2	TRBD1	TRBJ1-1	-	TGTGCCAGCAGCTCCGGACAGGGGAGAACTGAAGCTTTCTTT	CASSSGQGRTEAFF
TRBV5-4	-	TRBJ2-7	-	TGTGCCAGCAGCCCGGAACAGGGAAGCTCCTACGAGCAGTACTTC	CASSPEQGSSYEQYF
TRBV27	TRBD1	TRBJ1-1	-	TGTGCCAGCAGTCCCCGACAGGGGACTGAAGCTTTCTTT	CASSPRQGTEAFF
TRBV5-1	-	TRBJ1-3	-	TGCGCCAGCAGCTTGGGACCGACACAGGGAAACACCATATATTTT	CASSLGPTQGNTIYF
TRBV11-2	-	TRBJ1-5	few	TGTGCCAGCAGCTTAGACAGGGACCAGCCCCAGCATTTT	CASSLDRDQPQHF
TRBV27	-	TRBJ1-2	-	TGTGCCAGCAGTTTAACGGGCGAGGGCCGAAACTATGGCTACACCTTC	CASSLTGEGRNYGYTF
TRBV7-2	-	TRBJ1-1	-	TGTGCCAGCAGCTCCGCAGCGTCCGTCACTGAAGCTTTCTTT	CASSSAASVTEAFF
TRBV6-1	-	TRBJ2-3	-	TGTGCCAGCAGTGAAGGTGCTTACCAGGGCACAGATACGCAGTATTTT	CASSEGAYQGTDTQYF
TRBV7-8	-	TRBJ2-3	-	TGTGCCAGCAGCGCCACACCCAGGGATACGCAGTATTTT	CASSATPRDTQYF
TRBV10-3	TRBD1	TRBJ1-3	-	TGTGCCAACGTATCACAAAGGGACAGGGGTAATCCGAACACCATATATTTT	CANVSQRDRGNPNTIYF
TRBV28	TRBD2	TRBJ2-1	-	TGTGCCAGCAGCATTAGACTAGCGGGATTGTACAATGAGCAGTTCTTC	CASSIRLAGLYNEQFF
TRBV29-1	-	TRBJ1-1	-	TGCAGCGTTGGGGGTAATGAGGGGTACACTGAAGCTTTCTTT	CSVGGNEGYTEAFF
TRBV7-2	-	TRBJ2-2	-	TGTGCCAGCAGCTTAGTAAGAGTCAGCACCGGGGAGCTGTTTTTT	CASSLVRVSTGELFF
TRBV5-1	-	TRBJ2-7	once	TGCGCCAGCAGCCCGCCCTCCTCGGGCTACGAGCAGTACTTC	CASSPPSSGYEQYF
TRBV18	-	TRBJ1-1	-	TGTGCCAGCCGCCGGAGGACGGGGCCGAACACTGAAGCTTTCTTT	CASRRRTGPNTEAFF
TRBV5-6	-	TRBJ1-4	-	TGTGCCAGCAGCTTGGCCCAAACTCCGCCGGAAAAACTGTTTTTT	CASSLAQTPPEKLFF
TRBV5-1	TRBD1	TRBJ2-7	-	TGCGCCAGCAGCTTGGAGGCGACAGGGTCCTACGAGCAGTACTTC	CASSLEATGSYEQYF
TRBV7-7	-	TRBJ2-1	-	TGTGCTAGCAGCCGAGTCGGGGGCAATGAGCAGTTCTTC	CASSRVGGNEQFF
TRBV5-4	-	TRBJ2-5	-	TGTGCCAGCAGTTTTCCCTTGGGAGGAGGAGAGACCCAGTACTTC	CASSFPLGGGETQYF
TRBV28	TRBD1	TRBJ2-7	-	TGTGCCAGCAGTTTATCAGGGGGCGGAACCTACGAGCAGTACTTC	CASSLSGGGTYEQYF
TRBV5-1	TRBD1	TRBJ2-7	-	TGCGCCAGCAGCTTGGCCCCGGGACAGTCATACGAGCAGTACTTC	CASSLAPGQSYEQYF
TRBV7-9	-	TRBJ1-3	-	TGTGCCAGCACCTCGATGACAGCGAGCTCTGGAAACACCATATATTTT	CASTSMTASSGNTIYF
TRBV29-1	-	TRBJ1-3	once	TGCAGCGTTGAAGATCGTTCCGAAGATTCTGGAAACACCATATATTTT	CSVEDRSEDSGNTIYF
TRBV28	-	TRBJ2-5	-	TGTGCCAGCAGTTCGTACACTGTAATCCCTCAAGAGACCCAGTACTTC	CASSSYTVIPQETQYF
TRBV4-1	-	TRBJ2-3	-	TGCGCCAGCAGCCAAGTGGGTAGGGTGAGGAGGCCAGATACGCAGTATTTT	CASSQVGRVRRPDTQYF
TRBV7-9	-	TRBJ2-7	medium-sized	TGTGCCAGCAGCTTAGTTACCTACGAGCAGTACTTC	CASSLVTYEQYF
TRBV28	-	TRBJ1-2	few	TGTGCCAGCAGTTCCCAAGGGGGGAACTATGGCTACACCTTC	CASSSQGGNYGYTF
TRBV5-1	TRBD1	TRBJ1-3	-	TGCGCCAGCAGCGGGAGAGGACAGGACTCTGGAAACACCATATATTTT	CASSGRGQDSGNTIYF